What follows is one T cell receptor beta chain and its context. TRB rearrangements spanning V, D and J were amplified using mixed TRB-A/B primers. TCRdb fed the multiplex PCR reads into MiXCR, producing one record per CDR3 protein. The profile covers over a thousand distinct CDR3 sequences, with 23% appearing a single time and around two thirds taken by the ten largest. TCR beta rearrangements were amplified from peripheral blood genomic DNA. These data come from a study of T cell repertoires in aging, cancer and after chemotherapy. Study background: Donor ages fell into six groups from 30 or younger up to 70 or older.

CDR3 length: 15 amino acids. V lost 5 bases to trimming and J lost 0 bases; unmatched junction nucleotides: 7. Germline CDR1 and CDR2: SGHRS and YFSETQ. The chain couples TRBV5-1 to TRBJ1-2, with TRBD1 matching 7 bases. This clonotype originated in a human donor with a solid tumor. The sequencing sample was made of blood. The CDR3 bases are TGCGCCAGCAGACCGGACAGGTCAGCTAACTATGGCTACACCTTC. The encoded protein is CASRPDRSANYGYTF.